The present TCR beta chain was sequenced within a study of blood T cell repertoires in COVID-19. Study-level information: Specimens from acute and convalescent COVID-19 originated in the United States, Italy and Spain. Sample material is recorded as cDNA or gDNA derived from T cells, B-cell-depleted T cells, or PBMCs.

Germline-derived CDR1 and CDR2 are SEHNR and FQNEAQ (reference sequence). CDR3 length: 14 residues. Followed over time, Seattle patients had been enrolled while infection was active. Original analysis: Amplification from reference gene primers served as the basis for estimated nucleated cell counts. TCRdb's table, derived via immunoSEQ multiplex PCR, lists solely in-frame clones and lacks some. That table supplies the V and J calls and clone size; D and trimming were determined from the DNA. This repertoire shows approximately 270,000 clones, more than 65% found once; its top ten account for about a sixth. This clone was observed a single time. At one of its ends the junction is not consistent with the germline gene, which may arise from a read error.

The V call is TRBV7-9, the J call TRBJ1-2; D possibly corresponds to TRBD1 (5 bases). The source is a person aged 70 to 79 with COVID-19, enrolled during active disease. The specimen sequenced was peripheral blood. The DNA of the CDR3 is TGTGCCAGCAGCGAGGGAAAGAGGGACTATGGCTACACTTTC. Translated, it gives CASSEGKRDYGYTF.